The rows below give T cell receptor beta chains drawn from one sample of a study of blood T cells in healthy people across ages. TCRdb processed the 5' RACE reads anew with MiXCR; each CDR3 protein has one entry. The sample carries about 1.8 million distinct CDR3 sequences, just under 50% recorded once. Sequencing used blood. These receptors were taken from a woman between 40 and 55 years old in good health. Both conserved end residues are part of each CDR3. The D gene is left open where the match is weak. The size field is filled for only some rows; it gives once, few, many or a size class.

TGTGCCAGCACTGCGTGGCACAGGGGTGGCCCTGAAGCTTTCTTT,CASTAWHRGGPEAFF,TRBV6-2/TRBV6-3,few,TRBD1,TRBJ1-1
TGTGCCAGCAGCCCCGAGCCCAGACAGGGGGCAAACTATGGCTACACCTTC,CASSPEPRQGANYGYTF,TRBV11-2,-,TRBD1,TRBJ1-2
TGTGCTAGTGGTTCTCATGGGCTCGAGACCCAGTACTTC,CASGSHGLETQYF,TRBV12-5,-,-,TRBJ2-5
TGTGCCAGCAGCCAAGTGGGGAGAAAGGACAATGAGCAGTTCTTC,CASSQVGRKDNEQFF,TRBV3-1,-,-,TRBJ2-1
TGCAGTGCTAGCCCTGCACTTAATGAAAAACTGTTTTTT,CSASPALNEKLFF,TRBV20-1,few,-,TRBJ1-4
TGTGCCAGCAGCCCTAACCCTCTCGCCGGGACAGGGGTGAATTCACCCCTCCACTTT,CASSPNPLAGTGVNSPLHF,TRBV7-2,-,TRBD1,TRBJ1-6
TGCGCCAGCAGCTTGGGGCTTACAGGGACGGCCACTGAAGCTTTCTTT,CASSLGLTGTATEAFF,TRBV5-1,-,-,TRBJ1-1
TGTGCCAGCAGCTTAAAAGACTGGCGGGGGTCGGATGAGCAGTTCTTC,CASSLKDWRGSDEQFF,TRBV7-3,-,TRBD2,TRBJ2-1
TGTGCCAGCAGCAGCGAGGGACAGCTTAACACTGAAGCTTTCTTT,CASSSEGQLNTEAFF,TRBV7-9,-,TRBD1,TRBJ1-1
TGCGCCAGCAGCCAAGATGGGACCCCGACAGATACGCAGTATTTT,CASSQDGTPTDTQYF,TRBV4-3,-,-,TRBJ2-3
TGCAGCGTTACTGGGTTGTTGGCAGATACGCAGTATTTT,CSVTGLLADTQYF,TRBV29-1,-,-,TRBJ2-3
TGTGCCAGCAGTTTGGTGTCTCAGCCGTATTACGAGCAGTACTTC,CASSLVSQPYYEQYF,TRBV27,few,-,TRBJ2-7
TGTGCCAGCAGCCGTTGGACAGCGAACACTGAAGCTTTCTTT,CASSRWTANTEAFF,TRBV3-1,few,-,TRBJ1-1
TGCGCCAGCAGCTTGAAGGGTGGGGGGTTTTCTGAAGCTTTCTTT,CASSLKGGGFSEAFF,TRBV5-1,-,-,TRBJ1-1
TGTGCCAGCAGTTACTCCCGCACTAGCGGCCAAGAGACCCAGTACTTC,CASSYSRTSGQETQYF,TRBV6-2/TRBV6-3,few,TRBD2,TRBJ2-5
TGTGCCAGCAGCTTAGAAGGGGGCGACTTCACCTTC,CASSLEGGDFTF,TRBV7-2,-,TRBD1,TRBJ1-2
TGCAGTGGGGCCCTAAGGTATGGGGAGGGTAATGAGCAGTACTTC,CSGALRYGEGNEQYF,TRBV20-1,-,TRBD2,TRBJ2-7
TGCAGTGCCCGACGAGGGGGGTCGGCAGAACCTATACGATTCCAAGAGACCCAGTACTTC,CSARRGGSAEPIRFQETQYF,TRBV20-1,-,-,TRBJ2-5
TGTGCCAGCAATTTAGCGGGGGCCAGCTCCTACAATGAGCAGTACTTC,CASNLAGASSYNEQYF,TRBV27,-,TRBD2,TRBJ2-7
TGTGCCAGCAGCCCGATTGACACCACGCAAGAGACCCAGTACTTC,CASSPIDTTQETQYF,TRBV4-2,few,-,TRBJ2-5
TGTGCCAGCAGCTTAGAGGGTGGGTTAGCGCGCACAGATACGCAGTATTTT,CASSLEGGLARTDTQYF,TRBV7-6,few,-,TRBJ2-3
TGTGCCAGCAGTGAATACCCAGGCTATGGCTACACCTTC,CASSEYPGYGYTF,TRBV25-1,few,-,TRBJ1-2
TGCGCCAGCAGCTCCCACCGGGGACAACTCCAGTACTTC,CASSSHRGQLQYF,TRBV5-1,-,-,TRBJ2-7
TGTGCCAGCAGTGAATCAGGCTGGGACGGCTACACCTTC,CASSESGWDGYTF,TRBV25-1,-,-,TRBJ1-2
TGTGCCAGCTCATCTTCCGGGACATCTTCCTACGAGCAGTACTTC,CASSSSGTSSYEQYF,TRBV18,-,-,TRBJ2-7
TGCGCCAGCAGCCAAGATCTGGATAGCGGGGGGGAGACCCAGTACTTC,CASSQDLDSGGETQYF,TRBV4-3,few,TRBD2,TRBJ2-5
TGTGCCAGCAGCTTAGAGGGGGGTGGTGCGATTGAGCAGTTCTTC,CASSLEGGGAIEQFF,TRBV11-2,-,-,TRBJ2-1
TGTGCCAGCAGTTTAGGAGCTCCTAGCACAGATACGCAGTATTTT,CASSLGAPSTDTQYF,TRBV28,-,-,TRBJ2-3
TGTGCCAGCAGCCTCAGGCTCGGTAGGGCCGGCACAGATACGCAGTATTTT,CASSLRLGRAGTDTQYF,TRBV3-1,-,-,TRBJ2-3
TGTGCCAGCAGTTACCCTGTAGTTGGAGTGCAAGAGACCCAGTACTTC,CASSYPVVGVQETQYF,TRBV6-2/TRBV6-3,-,-,TRBJ2-5
TGTGCCAGCAGTTACCTGGGACAGGGCGCAGGAGAGACCCAGTACTTC,CASSYLGQGAGETQYF,TRBV6-2/TRBV6-3,-,TRBD1,TRBJ2-5
TGCGCCAGCAGCCAAGACCCCGGGACGCAATCCTACAATGAGCAGTTCTTC,CASSQDPGTQSYNEQFF,TRBV4-3,-,-,TRBJ2-1
TGTGCCAGCAGTCCCTGGGAGCGGACCGCAGATACGCAGTATTTT,CASSPWERTADTQYF,TRBV27,-,-,TRBJ2-3
TGTGCCACCATACAGGGATCCTATTCGTCAGATACGCAGTATTTT,CATIQGSYSSDTQYF,TRBV7-9,-,-,TRBJ2-3
TGCATTCCCGGGACGGGACAGACGACAGATACGCAGTATTTT,CIPGTGQTTDTQYF,TRBV20-1,-,TRBD1,TRBJ2-3
TGTGCCAGCAGTTCCGAGACCTACGGGCCTATTGATGATACGCAGTATTTT,CASSSETYGPIDDTQYF,TRBV28,-,-,TRBJ2-3